One T cell receptor (beta chain) is described in this entry. The sample belongs to a study of blood T cell repertoires in COVID-19. Trimming left V 0 bases short and J 4 bases short, with 12 bases between. Germline V gene data show CDR1 as LGHNT and CDR2 as FRNRAP. The CDR3 is 15 amino acids. The table came from immunoSEQ multiplex PCR; TCRdb's copy has only in-frame clones and leaves some out. This sample has a few hundred thousand clones, with around 89% found just once. Residents of about 25 US areas, aged about 18 to 95 years, made up the participants. Recovered status in Cohort 3 required two negative PCRs, clearance, or symptom resolution.

The source material was PBMCs or T cells enriched from blood (not recorded which). The sequence derives from a woman aged 18-30 years who had recovered from COVID-19. The chain is built from TRBV12-5 and TRBJ1-2; maybe TRBD1 (5 bases). CDR3 coding DNA: TGTGCTAGTGGTTTGGTGGGGACTCATATCTATGGCTACACCTTC. Its protein is CASGLVGTHIYGYTF.